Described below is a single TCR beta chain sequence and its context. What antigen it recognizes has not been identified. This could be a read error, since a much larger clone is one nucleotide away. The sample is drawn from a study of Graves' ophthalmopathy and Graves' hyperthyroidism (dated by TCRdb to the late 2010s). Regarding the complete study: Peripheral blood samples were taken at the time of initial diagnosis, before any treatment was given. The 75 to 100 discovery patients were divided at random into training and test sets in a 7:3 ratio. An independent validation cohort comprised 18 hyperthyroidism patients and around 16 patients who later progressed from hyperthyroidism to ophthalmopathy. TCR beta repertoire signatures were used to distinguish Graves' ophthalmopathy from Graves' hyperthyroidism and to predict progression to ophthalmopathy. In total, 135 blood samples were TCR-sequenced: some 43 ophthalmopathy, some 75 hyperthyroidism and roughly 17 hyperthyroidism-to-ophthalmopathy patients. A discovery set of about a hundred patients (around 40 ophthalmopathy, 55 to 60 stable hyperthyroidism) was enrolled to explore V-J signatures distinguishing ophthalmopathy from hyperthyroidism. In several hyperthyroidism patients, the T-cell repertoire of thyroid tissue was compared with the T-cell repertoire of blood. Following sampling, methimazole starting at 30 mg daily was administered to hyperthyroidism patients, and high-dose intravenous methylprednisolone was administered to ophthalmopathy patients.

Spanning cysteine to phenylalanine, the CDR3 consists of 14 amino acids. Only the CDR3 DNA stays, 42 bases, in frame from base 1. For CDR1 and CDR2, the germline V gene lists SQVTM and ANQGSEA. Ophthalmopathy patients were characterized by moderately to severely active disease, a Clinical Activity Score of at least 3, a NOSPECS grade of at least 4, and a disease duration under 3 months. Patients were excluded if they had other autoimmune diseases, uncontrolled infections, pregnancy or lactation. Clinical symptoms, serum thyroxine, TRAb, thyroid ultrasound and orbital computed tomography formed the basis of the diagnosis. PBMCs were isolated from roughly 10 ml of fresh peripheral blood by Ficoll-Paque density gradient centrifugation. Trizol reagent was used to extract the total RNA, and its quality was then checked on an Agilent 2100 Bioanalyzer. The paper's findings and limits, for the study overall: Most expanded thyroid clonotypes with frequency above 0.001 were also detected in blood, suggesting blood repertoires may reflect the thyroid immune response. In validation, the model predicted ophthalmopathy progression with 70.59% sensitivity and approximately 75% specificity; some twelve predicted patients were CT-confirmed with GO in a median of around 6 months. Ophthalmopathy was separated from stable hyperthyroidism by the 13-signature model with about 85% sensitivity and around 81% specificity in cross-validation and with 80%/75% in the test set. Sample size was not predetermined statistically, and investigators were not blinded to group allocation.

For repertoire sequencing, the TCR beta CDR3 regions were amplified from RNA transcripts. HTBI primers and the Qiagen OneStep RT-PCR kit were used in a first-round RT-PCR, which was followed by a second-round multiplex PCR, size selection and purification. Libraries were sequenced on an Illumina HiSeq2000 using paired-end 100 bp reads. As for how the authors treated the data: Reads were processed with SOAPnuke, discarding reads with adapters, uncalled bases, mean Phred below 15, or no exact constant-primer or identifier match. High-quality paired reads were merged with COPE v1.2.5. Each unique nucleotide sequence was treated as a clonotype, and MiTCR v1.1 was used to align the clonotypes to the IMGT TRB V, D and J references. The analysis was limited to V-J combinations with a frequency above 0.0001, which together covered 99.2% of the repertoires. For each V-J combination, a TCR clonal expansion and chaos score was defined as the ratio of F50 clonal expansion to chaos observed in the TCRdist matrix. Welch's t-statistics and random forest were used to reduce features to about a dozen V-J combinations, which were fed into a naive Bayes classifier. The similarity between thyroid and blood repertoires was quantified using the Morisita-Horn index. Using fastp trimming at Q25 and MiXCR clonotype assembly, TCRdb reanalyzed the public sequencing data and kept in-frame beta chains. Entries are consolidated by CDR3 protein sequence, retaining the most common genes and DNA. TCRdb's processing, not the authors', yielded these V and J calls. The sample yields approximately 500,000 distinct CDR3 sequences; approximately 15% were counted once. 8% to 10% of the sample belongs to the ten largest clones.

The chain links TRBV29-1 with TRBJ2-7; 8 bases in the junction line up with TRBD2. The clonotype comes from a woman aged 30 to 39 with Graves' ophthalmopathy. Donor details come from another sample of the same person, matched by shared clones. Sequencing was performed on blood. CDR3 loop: CSVVVGRASYEQNF. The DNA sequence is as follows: TGCAGCGTTGTTGTCGGGAGGGCCTCCTACGAGCAGAACTTC.